This TCR beta chain derives from a study of blood T cell repertoires in COVID-19. On the study more broadly: T cells, B-cell-depleted T cells, or PBMCs supplied cDNA or gDNA.

Some clones are missing from TCRdb's copy, which holds only in-frame ones; the method was immunoSEQ multiplex PCR. The repertoire holds roughly 290,000 clones, with 80% to 90% as singletons. V was pared by 10 bases and J by 10 bases, with 16 bases between. This CDR3 has 11 amino acids. Germline V lookup: CDR1 MDHEN, CDR2 SYDVKM. The sample was peripheral blood. This chain joins TRBV28 and TRBJ1-1, with D possibly matching TRBD1 (6 bases). This sequence was found in a woman aged 50 to 60 who had recovered from COVID-19. CDR3 residues: CATTRGARAFF. The CDR3 DNA reads TGTGCCACTACTCGGGGGGCTCGAGCTTTCTTT.